These 7 T cell receptor beta chains were all obtained from the same sample, sequenced in a study of HIV-infected patients and healthy controls. TCRdb reanalysed the 5' RACE reads using MiXCR and keeps one entry per CDR3 protein. The table has 15,000 to 20,000 distinct CDR3 sequences, roughly 19% seen once; the top ten hold roughly 31%. The source material was CD8+ T cells from blood. These TCRs come from a human donor in good health.

This clonotype has only a few counts. V usage is TRBV12-5 and J usage is TRBJ1-1; 8 bases align to TRBD1. Per the germline V gene, CDR1 is LGHNT and CDR2 is FRNRAP. V shed 5 bases and J 4 bases; nucleotides not matched to a gene: 21. The CDR3 sequence is 19 residues long. CDR3 loop: CASGGTGITEGTGITEAFF. The CDR3, as DNA: TGTGCTAGTGGTGGGACAGGAATCACCGAGGGGACAGGAATCACTGAAGCTTTCTTT.

This clonotype appeared a few times. The CDR3 coding sequence is TGTGCCAGCAGCTTGGATGGGACTAGCGGGGGGTCCTACAATGAGCAGTTCTTC. It codes for CASSLDGTSGGSYNEQFF. The chain has TRBV5-6 and TRBJ2-1, with 15 positions matching TRBD2. The junction had 2 bases not matched to a gene; V was cut back by 0 bases and J by 1 base. The germline V gene encodes CDR1 SGHDT and CDR2 YYEEEE. This CDR3 has 18 residues.

This clonotype was detected many times. The V call is TRBV9, the J call TRBJ2-1, with 12 bases matching TRBD2. This CDR3 has 16 amino acids. Losses at the gene ends were 4 bases for V and 9 bases for J; bases not matched to a gene: 11. CDR1 is SGDLS, CDR2 YYNGEE, per germline. The CDR3 is CASSPSLAGGPVEQFF. CDR3 sequence (DNA): TGTGCCAGCAGCCCTTCTCTAGCGGGAGGGCCTGTTGAGCAGTTCTTC.

The V and J genes are TRBV4-3 and TRBJ1-1; 9 bases are a match to TRBD1. J lost 3 bases, V lost 0 bases, and 8 bases had no gene match. Germline CDR1 is LGHNA and CDR2 is YSLEER. CDR3 length: 17 amino acids. This CDR3 reads CASSQEERTGGHTEAFF. The CDR3 DNA reads TGCGCCAGCAGCCAAGAAGAAAGAACAGGGGGCCACACTGAAGCTTTCTTT.

The CDR3 is CASSPPGDNTEAFF. Written as DNA, the CDR3 is TGTGCCAGCAGTCCACCGGGGGATAACACTGAAGCTTTCTTT. The chain has TRBV6-2 or TRBV6-3 and TRBJ1-1; the D gene is possibly TRBD1 (5 bases). The CDR3 spans 14 residues. Germline values: CDR1 MNHEY, CDR2 SVGEGT. Trimming left V 5 bases short and J 2 bases short, with 12 bases between.

This CDR3 reads CASSLGGELRSYEQYF. Here the CDR3 DNA reads TGTGCCAGCAGCTTAGGTGGAGAGCTGCGGTCCTACGAGCAGTACTTC. The chain couples TRBV7-9 to TRBJ2-7; no reliable D call. The germline V gene has CDR1 SEHNR and CDR2 FQNEAQ (reference sequence). This CDR3 spans 16 amino acids. Trimming removed 1 base at V and 1 base at J, with 14 bases between.

The chain has TRBV5-1 and TRBJ2-7; TRBD1 matches 7 bases. The CDR3 is 12 amino acids. CDR1 and CDR2 from the germline V gene are SGHRS and YFSETQ. V lost 6 bases and J lost 6; bases outside the gene matches: 6. This chain's CDR3 is CASTPGGSEQYF. For the CDR3, the DNA is TGCGCCAGCACCCCAGGGGGTAGCGAGCAGTACTTC.